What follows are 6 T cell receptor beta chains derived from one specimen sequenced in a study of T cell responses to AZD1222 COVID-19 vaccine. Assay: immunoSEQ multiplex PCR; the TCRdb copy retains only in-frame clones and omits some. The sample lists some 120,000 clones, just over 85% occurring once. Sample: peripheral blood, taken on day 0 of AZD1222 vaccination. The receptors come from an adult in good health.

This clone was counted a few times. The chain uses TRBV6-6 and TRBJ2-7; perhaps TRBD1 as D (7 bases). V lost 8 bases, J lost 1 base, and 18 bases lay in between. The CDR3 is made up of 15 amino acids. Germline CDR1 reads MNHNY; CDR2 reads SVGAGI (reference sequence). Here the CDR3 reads CASPLTQGGSYEQYF. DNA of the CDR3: TGTGCCAGCCCACTTACTCAGGGGGGTTCCTACGAGCAGTACTTC.

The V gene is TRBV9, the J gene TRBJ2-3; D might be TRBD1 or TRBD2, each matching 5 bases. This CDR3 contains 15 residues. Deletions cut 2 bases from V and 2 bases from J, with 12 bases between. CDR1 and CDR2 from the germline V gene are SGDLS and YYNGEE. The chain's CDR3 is CASSVSLGVTDTQYF. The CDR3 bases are TGTGCCAGCAGCGTTTCGCTGGGGGTCACAGATACGCAGTATTTT.

CDR3 bases: TGTGCCAGCAGCTTAGTAGCGGGAGGGTATGGTGAGCAGTTCTTC. Translating gives CASSLVAGGYGEQFF. The rearrangement links TRBV7-2 to TRBJ2-1; 11 bases line up with TRBD2. CDR1 is SGHTA and CDR2 is FQGNSA in the germline V gene. V lost 1 base and J lost 9; bases outside the gene matches: 5. The CDR3 runs to 15 residues. Combining the CDR3 with reference TRBV7-2 and TRBJ2-1 gives the whole variable domain GAGVSQSPSNKVTEKGKDVELRCDPISGHTALYWYRQSLGQGLEFLIYFQGNSAPDKSGLPSDRFSAERTGGSVSTLTIQRTQQEDSAVYLCASSLVAGGYGEQFFGPGTRLTVL.

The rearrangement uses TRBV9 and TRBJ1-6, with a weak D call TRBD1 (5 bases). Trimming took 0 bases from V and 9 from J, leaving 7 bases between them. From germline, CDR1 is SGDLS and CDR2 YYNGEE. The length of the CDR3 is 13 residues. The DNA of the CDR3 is TGTGCCAGCAGCGTAGCGGACATTTCACCCCTCCACTTT. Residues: CASSVADISPLHF.

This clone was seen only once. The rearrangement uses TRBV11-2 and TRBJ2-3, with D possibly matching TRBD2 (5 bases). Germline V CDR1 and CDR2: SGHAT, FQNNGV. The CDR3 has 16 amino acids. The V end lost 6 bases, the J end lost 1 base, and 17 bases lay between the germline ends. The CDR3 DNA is TGTGCCAGCAGGCGCCTCGCGGGCCCCCGCACAGATACGCAGTATTTT. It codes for CASRRLAGPRTDTQYF.

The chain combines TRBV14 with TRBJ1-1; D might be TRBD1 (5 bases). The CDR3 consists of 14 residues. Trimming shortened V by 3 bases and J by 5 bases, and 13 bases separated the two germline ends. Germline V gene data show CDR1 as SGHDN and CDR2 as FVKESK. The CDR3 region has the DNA TGTGCCAGCAGCCATGAGGACAAAAGGACTGAAGCTTTCTTT. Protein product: CASSHEDKRTEAFF.